This TCR beta chain was identified in a study of blood T cell repertoires in COVID-19. Overall study: Spain, Italy and the United States supplied samples that represented acute and convalescent COVID-19. Sources were T cells, B-cell-depleted T cells, or PBMCs; the material itself was cDNA or gDNA.

Per the study methods: Amplification with reference gene primers provided the estimates of nucleated cell counts. The method was immunoSEQ multiplex PCR; TCRdb's version includes in-frame clones alone and lacks a portion of them. V and J calls and clone size are those listed in that table; D and trimming were worked out from the DNA. The repertoire has just over 35,000 clones, about nine tenths of them found once; the top ten carry over 20%. This CDR3 comprises 13 residues. Unmatched junction bases numbered 4, after V lost 7 bases and J lost 1 base. The germline V gene encodes CDR1 SQVTM and CDR2 ANQGSEA.

Sequencing used peripheral blood. The V call is TRBV29-1, the J call TRBJ1-1, with TRBD1 identical over 9 bases. The clonotype originates from a man aged 60-69 years with acute or convalescent COVID-19. DNA for the CDR3: TGCAGCGCCGACAGGGGGAAGAACACTGAAGCTTTCTTT. Its translation: CSADRGKNTEAFF. The full variable domain, completed using reference TRBV29-1 and TRBJ1-1, is SAVISQKPSRDICQRGTSLTIQCQVDSQVTMMFWYRQQPGQSLTLIATANQGSEATYESGFVIDKFPISRPNLTFSTLTVSNMSPEDSSIYLCSADRGKNTEAFFGQGTRLTVV.